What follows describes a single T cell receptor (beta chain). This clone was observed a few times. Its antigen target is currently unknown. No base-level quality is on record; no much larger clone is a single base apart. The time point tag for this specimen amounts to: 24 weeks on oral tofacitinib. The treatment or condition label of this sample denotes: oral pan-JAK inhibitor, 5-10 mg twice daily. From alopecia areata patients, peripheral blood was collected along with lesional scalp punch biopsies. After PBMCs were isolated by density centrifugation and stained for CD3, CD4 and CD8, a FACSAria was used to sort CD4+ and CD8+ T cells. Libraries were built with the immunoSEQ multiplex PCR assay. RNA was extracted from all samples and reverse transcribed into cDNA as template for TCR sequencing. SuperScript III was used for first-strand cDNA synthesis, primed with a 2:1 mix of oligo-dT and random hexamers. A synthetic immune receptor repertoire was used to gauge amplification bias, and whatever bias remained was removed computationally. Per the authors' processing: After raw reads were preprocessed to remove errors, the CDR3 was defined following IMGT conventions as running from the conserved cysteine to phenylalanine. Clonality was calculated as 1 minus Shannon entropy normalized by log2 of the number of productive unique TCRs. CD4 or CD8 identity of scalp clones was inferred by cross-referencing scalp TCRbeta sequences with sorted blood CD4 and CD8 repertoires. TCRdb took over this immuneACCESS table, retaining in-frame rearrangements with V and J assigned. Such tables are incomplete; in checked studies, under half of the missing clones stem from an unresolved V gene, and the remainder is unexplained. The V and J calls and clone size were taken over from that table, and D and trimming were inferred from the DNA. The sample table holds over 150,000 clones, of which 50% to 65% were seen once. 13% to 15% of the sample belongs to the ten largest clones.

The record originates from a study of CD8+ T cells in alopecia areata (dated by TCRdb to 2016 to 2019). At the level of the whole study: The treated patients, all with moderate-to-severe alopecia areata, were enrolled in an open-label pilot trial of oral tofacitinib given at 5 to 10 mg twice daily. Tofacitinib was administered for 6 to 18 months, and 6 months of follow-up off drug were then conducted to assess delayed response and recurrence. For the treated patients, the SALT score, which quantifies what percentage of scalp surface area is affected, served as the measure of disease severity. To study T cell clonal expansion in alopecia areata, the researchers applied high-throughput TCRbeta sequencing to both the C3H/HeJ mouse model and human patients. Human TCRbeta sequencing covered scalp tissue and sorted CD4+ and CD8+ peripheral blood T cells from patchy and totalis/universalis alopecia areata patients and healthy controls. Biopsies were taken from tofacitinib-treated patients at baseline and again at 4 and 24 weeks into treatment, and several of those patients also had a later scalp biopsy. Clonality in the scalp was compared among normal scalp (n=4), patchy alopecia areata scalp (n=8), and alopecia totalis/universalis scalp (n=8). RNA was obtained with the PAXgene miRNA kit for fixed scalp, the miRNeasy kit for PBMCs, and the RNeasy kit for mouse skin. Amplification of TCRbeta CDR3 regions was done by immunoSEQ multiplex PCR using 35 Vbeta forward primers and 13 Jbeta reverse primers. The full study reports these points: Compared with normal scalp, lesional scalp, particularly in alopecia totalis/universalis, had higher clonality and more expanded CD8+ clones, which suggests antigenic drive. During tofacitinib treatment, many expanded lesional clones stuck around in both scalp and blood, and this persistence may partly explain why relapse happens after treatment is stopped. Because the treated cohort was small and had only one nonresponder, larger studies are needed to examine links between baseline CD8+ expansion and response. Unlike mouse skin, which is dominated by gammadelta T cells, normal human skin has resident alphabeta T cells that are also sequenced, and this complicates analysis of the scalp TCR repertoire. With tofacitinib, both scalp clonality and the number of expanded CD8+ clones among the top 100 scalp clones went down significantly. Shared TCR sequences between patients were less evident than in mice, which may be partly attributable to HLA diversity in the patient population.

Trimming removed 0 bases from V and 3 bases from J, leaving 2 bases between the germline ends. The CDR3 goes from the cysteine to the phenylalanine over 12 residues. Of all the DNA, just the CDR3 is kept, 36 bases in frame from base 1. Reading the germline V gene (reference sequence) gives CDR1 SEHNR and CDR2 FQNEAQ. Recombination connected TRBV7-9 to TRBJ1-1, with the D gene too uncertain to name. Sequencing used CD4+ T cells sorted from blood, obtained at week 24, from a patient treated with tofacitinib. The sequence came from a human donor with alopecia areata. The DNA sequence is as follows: TGTGCCAGCAGCTTAGCTTACACTGAAGCTTTCTTT. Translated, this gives CASSLAYTEAFF. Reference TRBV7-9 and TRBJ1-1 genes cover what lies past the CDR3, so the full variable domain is DTGVSQNPRHKITKRGQNVTFRCDPISEHNRLYWYRQTLGQGPEFLTYFQNEAQLEKSRLLSDRFSAERPKGSFSTLEIQRTEQGDSAMYLCASSLAYTEAFFGQGTRLTVV.